Reported below is one T cell receptor (beta chain). As yet, its antigen is unknown. Constant-region reverse primers amplified full-length variable regions, followed by semi-nested Nested Universal Primer A PCR. From the 5' RACE reads, TCRdb called clonotypes with MiXCR, one entry per CDR3 protein. There are tens of thousands of distinct CDR3 sequences in the sample; around 26% occur only once, and around 3.1% lies in the top ten. The CDR3 has 16 amino acids. The V gene lost 3 bases and the J gene lost 0 bases, with 14 bases spanning the gap. CDR1 is MDHEN, CDR2 SYDVKM, per germline. Study-level points and caveats: Tumor memory CD4+ T cell TCR gene usage clustered with blood and lymph node memory CD4+ cells and lymph node naive CD4+ cells.

Memory CD4+ cells were defined as CD4+CD45RO+CD25-. V is TRBV28 and J is TRBJ1-1; D perhaps matches TRBD1 (5 bases). Sequences were obtained from tumor-infiltrating memory CD4+ T cells sorted from the breast tumor. This sample's subset: memory CD4+ T cells, CD4+CD45RO+CD25-. The sequence derives from a female donor with breast cancer. CDR3 nucleotides: TGTGCCAGCAGTTTTAAGGGGAGGGCAGTGAACACTGAAGCTTTCTTT. Translating it yields CASSFKGRAVNTEAFF.